These 18 T cell receptor beta chains were sequenced from one sample in a study of T cell responses to AZD1222 COVID-19 vaccine. TCRdb keeps only in-frame clones here, not all; method: immunoSEQ multiplex PCR. Of approximately 140,000 clones listed, approximately 89% were seen once; the top ten hold around 5.2%. The sample was peripheral blood, taken on day 0 of AZD1222 vaccination. These receptors were obtained from an adult in good health.

The rearrangement joins TRBV28 to TRBJ1-1; D unclear. The CDR3 extends over 12 amino acids. Germline-derived CDR1 and CDR2 are MDHEN and SYDVKM. V lost 1 base and J lost 7, with 7 bases in between. This CDR3 reads CASSLFSGEAFF. The DNA of the CDR3 is TGTGCCAGCAGTTTATTTTCGGGTGAAGCTTTCTTT.

In DNA, the CDR3 is TGTGCCAGCAGTCCCGGGACCAATAATTCACCCCTCCACTTT. Its translation: CASSPGTNNSPLHF. The rearrangement joins TRBV25-1 to TRBJ1-6; possibly TRBD1 for D (5 bases). Trimming cost V 5 bases and J 5 bases, with 10 bases left between them. This CDR3 comprises 14 residues. CDR1 is MGHDK and CDR2 is SYGVNS in the germline V gene.

This clone was detected once. The CDR3: CASSPNRGTGGYTF. The DNA of the CDR3 is TGTGCCAGCAGCCCAAACAGGGGGACGGGTGGCTACACCTTC. V gene TRBV11-1 combines with J gene TRBJ1-2; TRBD1 agrees at 8 bases. This CDR3 comprises 14 residues. J lost 7 bases, V lost 5 bases, and 9 bases had no gene match. The V gene's germline CDR1 is SGHAT and CDR2 FQDESV (reference sequence).

This chain uses TRBV13 with TRBJ2-1; D is possibly TRBD2 (5 bases). Germline V gene sequence: CDR1 PRHDT, CDR2 FYEKMQ (reference sequence). The CDR3 consists of 14 residues. The ends were cut back, 5 bases at V and 6 bases at J, with 14 bases in the middle. The DNA for the CDR3 is TGTGCCAGCAGCGGTGGGGTCCGGGGCAATGAGCAGTTCTTC. Residues: CASSGGVRGNEQFF.

The J gene is TRBJ2-1, the V gene TRBV6-6, with TRBD1 matching 7 bases. The CDR3 runs to 14 residues. V was clipped by 4 bases and J by 5 bases; unmatched bases: 5. Germline lookup yields CDR1 MNHNY and CDR2 SVGAGI (reference sequence). In DNA form, the CDR3 reads TGTGCCAGCAGTTCCGGGGACAGAAACAATGAGCAGTTCTTC. Protein sequence: CASSSGDRNNEQFF.

The J gene is TRBJ2-5, the V gene TRBV15; D may match TRBD1 or TRBD2 (5 bases each). The V gene lost 2 bases and the J gene lost 5 bases, with 9 bases spanning the gap. Germline values: CDR1 LNHNV, CDR2 YYDKDF (reference sequence). There are 13 residues in the CDR3. DNA of the CDR3: TGTGCCACCAGCAGACAGGGCGGGGAGACCCAGTACTTC. Protein sequence: CATSRQGGETQYF.

The chain has TRBV10-3 and TRBJ1-5; possible D gene TRBD1, 5 bases. Between the trimmed V and J ends, which lost 4 bases and 0 bases, there was a span of 25 bases. Germline CDR1 and CDR2: ENHRY and SYGVKD. The CDR3 spans 20 residues. CDR3 coding DNA: TGTGCCATCAGTGCAACCCAAGGGGCAACTCTTGGGTATAGCAATCAGCCCCAGCATTTT. Translation: CAISATQGATLGYSNQPQHF.

This clone was seen just once. The rearrangement joins TRBV3-1 (or the pseudogene TRBV3-2) to TRBJ1-1, with unresolved D. CDR1 and CDR2 (germline): LGHDT, YNNKEL (reference sequence). Trimming removed 1 base at V and 0 bases at J, with 3 bases between. The CDR3 consists of 13 residues. CDR3 region: CASSQAVNTEAFF. Written as DNA, the CDR3 is TGTGCCAGCAGCCAAGCGGTGAACACTGAAGCTTTCTTT.

In this sample, this clone turned up a few times. J is TRBJ1-6 and V is TRBV11-2; D ambiguous. This CDR3 contains 15 residues. The germline V gene encodes CDR1 SGHAT and CDR2 FQNNGV. Trimming took 5 bases from V and 9 from J, leaving 17 bases between them. The CDR3 region has the DNA TGTGCCAGCAGCCTGGCGTCGTACACTGCTTCACCCCTCCACTTT. Protein product: CASSLASYTASPLHF.

The chain is built from TRBV11-2 and TRBJ2-1; 11 nucleotides line up with TRBD2. The CDR3 is 13 amino acids. Germline assignment: CDR1 SGHAT and CDR2 FQNNGV. The J segment lost 12 bases and the V segment lost 6 bases, leaving 7 bases of the junction unmatched. The CDR3 DNA reads as TGTGCCAGCAGGCCGCCGCTAGCGGGAGGGCAGTTCTTC. Translated: CASRPPLAGGQFF. Full variable domain (outside the CDR3, taken from reference TRBV11-2 and TRBJ2-1): EAGVAQSPRYKIIEKRQSVAFWCNPISGHATLYWYQQILGQGPKLLIQFQNNGVVDDSQLPKDRFSAERLKGVDSTLKIQPAKLEDSAVYLCASRPPLAGGQFFGPGTRLTVL.

The V gene is TRBV27, the J gene TRBJ1-1, with 10 bases lining up with TRBD1. The CDR3 consists of 14 residues. Per the germline V gene, CDR1 is MNHEY and CDR2 is SMNVEV (reference sequence). The V and J ends lost 5 bases and 11 bases, in that order; junction bases with no gene match: 11. This CDR3 is CASSGQGTGANAFF. CDR3 nucleotides: TGTGCCAGCAGTGGCCAAGGGACAGGGGCGAATGCTTTCTTT.

The chain's CDR3 is CASSRRTLNYGYTF. CDR3 DNA sequence: TGTGCCAGCAGCCGAAGGACGCTGAACTATGGCTACACCTTC. This rearrangement joins TRBV7-3 to TRBJ1-2; D not certain. The V gene lost 5 bases and the J gene lost 2 bases, with 12 bases spanning the gap. The CDR3 totals 14 residues. Germline V gene lookup returns CDR1 SGHTA and CDR2 FQGTGA.

V usage is TRBV11-2 and J usage is TRBJ2-5; no definite D call. The V end was cut by 1 base, the J end by 1 base, with 7 bases between. The CDR3 loop spans 14 amino acids. The germline V gene has CDR1 SGHAT and CDR2 FQNNGV. CDR3 sequence: CASSLGQIQETQYF. The CDR3, as DNA: TGTGCCAGCAGCTTAGGCCAAATCCAAGAGACCCAGTACTTC.

J is TRBJ2-7 and V is TRBV5-5; D remains unclear. This CDR3 contains 12 residues. The germline gives CDR1 SGHKS, CDR2 YYEKEE (reference sequence). Between the trimmed V and J ends, which lost 5 bases and 2 bases, there was a span of 8 bases. The CDR3 nucleotides read TGTGCCAGCAGTCGGGTCGCCTACGAGCAGTACTTC. Amino acids: CASSRVAYEQYF.

The rearrangement links TRBV12-3 or TRBV12-4 to TRBJ2-5, with unresolved D. The length of the CDR3 is 13 residues. The V gene lost 3 bases and the J gene lost 5 bases, with 10 bases spanning the gap. The CDR3 loop is CASSFQWAETQYF. In nucleotides, the CDR3 is TGTGCCAGCAGTTTCCAATGGGCGGAGACCCAGTACTTC.

This chain uses TRBV7-2 with TRBJ1-1, with D possibly TRBD1 on 6 matching bases. Germline V gene data show CDR1 as SGHTA and CDR2 as FQGNSA. V was shortened by 2 bases and J by 8 bases, with 9 bases between the two germline ends. This CDR3 spans 12 amino acids. CDR3 region: CASSLTGREAFF. The CDR3 coding sequence is TGTGCCAGCAGCTTAACAGGGAGAGAAGCTTTCTTT.

The V and J genes are TRBV4-3 and TRBJ2-5; D unresolved. Germline assignment: CDR1 LGHNA and CDR2 YSLEER. This CDR3 is built from 13 residues. V lost 0 bases to trimming and J lost 5 bases, with 7 bases between them. The CDR3 sequence is CASSQEARETQYF. The CDR3 DNA follows: TGCGCCAGCAGCCAAGAAGCCCGGGAGACCCAGTACTTC.

The chain recombines TRBV5-1 with TRBJ2-3, with D possibly TRBD2 on 6 matching bases. The CDR3 is 17 residues long. CDR1 is SGHRS and CDR2 is YFSETQ in the germline V gene. V was trimmed by 4 bases and J by 1 base, leaving 19 bases between them. CDR3 coding DNA: TGCGCCAGCAGCCCCCCCGGCGGTCCTAGCGGCACAGATACGCAGTATTTT. As protein: CASSPPGGPSGTDTQYF.